This record covers a single T cell receptor beta chain. This entry comes from a study of blood T cell repertoires in COVID-19. In the study overall: Both acute and convalescent COVID-19 samples were obtained from the United States, Italy and Spain. PBMCs, B-cell-depleted T cells, or T cells were the source of the cDNA or gDNA that made up the material.

Germline CDR1 and CDR2: SGHTA and FQGNSA. This CDR3 is built from 15 residues. Trimming left V 1 base short and J 8 bases short, with 14 bases between. Authors' data handling: Estimated nucleated cell counts came from reference gene primer amplification. Using immunoSEQ multiplex PCR, the repertoire was profiled, and TCRdb retains in-frame clones only, with some absent. The V and J calls and clone size were taken over from that table, and D and trimming were inferred from the DNA. The sample holds fewer than 130,000 clones, approximately 85% seen once. Sequenced input: peripheral blood. The receptor was derived from a human donor in a cohort sampled during active COVID-19. This chain connects TRBV7-2 to TRBJ1-4; weak D call: TRBD1 (5 bases). In nucleotides, the CDR3 is TGTGCCAGCAGCTTAGGTGGGGCGGGGAGGGAAAAACTGTTTTTT. Protein sequence: CASSLGGAGREKLFF.